The sequence of this T cell receptor beta chain was determined in a study of OX40 agonist ivuxolimab in advanced cancers. General study points: Some nonresponders also had low normalized T-cell clonal expansion.

Some clones are missing from TCRdb's copy, which holds only in-frame ones; the method was immunoSEQ multiplex PCR. The repertoire holds around 65,000 clones, with approximately 93% as singletons. A note on this clone: Its antigen is unidentified.

The trim removed 5 bases at V and 3 bases at J, leaving 14 bases unmatched. The CDR3 totals 17 residues. CDR1 and CDR2 (germline): SGHVS, FQNEAQ. This receptor was obtained from an adult with an advanced solid tumor such as melanoma, head and neck, liver or kidney cancer. J is TRBJ1-2 and V is TRBV7-8, with 8 bases fitting TRBD1. The input for sequencing was CD4+ or CD8+ T cells sorted from blood, taken in a trial of the OX40 agonist ivuxolimab. The CDR3: CASSRTTGQGGDYGYTF. The CDR3 coding sequence is TGTGCCAGCAGCCGGACCACAGGACAGGGCGGGGACTATGGCTACACCTTC.